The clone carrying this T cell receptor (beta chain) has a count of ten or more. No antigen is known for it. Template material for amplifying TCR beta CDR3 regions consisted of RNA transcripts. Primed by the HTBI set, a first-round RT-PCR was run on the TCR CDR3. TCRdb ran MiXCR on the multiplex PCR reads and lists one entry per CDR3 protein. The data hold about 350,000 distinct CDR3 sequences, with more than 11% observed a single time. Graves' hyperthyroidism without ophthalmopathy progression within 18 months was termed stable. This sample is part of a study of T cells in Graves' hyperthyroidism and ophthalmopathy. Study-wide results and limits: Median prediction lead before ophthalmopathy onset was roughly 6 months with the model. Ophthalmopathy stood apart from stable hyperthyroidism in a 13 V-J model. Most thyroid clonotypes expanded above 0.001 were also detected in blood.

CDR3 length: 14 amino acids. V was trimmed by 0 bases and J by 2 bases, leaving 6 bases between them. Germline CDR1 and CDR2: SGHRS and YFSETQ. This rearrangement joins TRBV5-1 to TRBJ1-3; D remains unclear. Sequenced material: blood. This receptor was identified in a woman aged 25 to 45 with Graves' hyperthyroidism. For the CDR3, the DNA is TGCGCCAGCAGCTTGGACACCGCTGGAAACACCATATATTTT. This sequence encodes CASSLDTAGNTIYF.